This T cell receptor (beta chain) is from a study of T cell responses to AZD1222 COVID-19 vaccine. Study results and caveats: Baseline testing showed seropositivity in only five to seven AZD1222 recipients.

CDR3 length equals 11 residues. Germline V gene sequence: CDR1 MNHNY, CDR2 SVGAGI (reference sequence). V was clipped by 6 bases and J by 14 bases, with 11 bases between them. On this clone itself: Its specificity is unknown.

Produced via immunoSEQ multiplex PCR; TCRdb's table is partial and in-frame only. Among over 130,000 clones, 85% to 90% were seen once, and the ten largest hold approximately 3.4%. The chain joins TRBV6-6 to TRBJ1-6; D is unresolved. Sequencing was performed on peripheral blood, taken on day 0 of AZD1222 vaccination. The clonotype originates from an adult in good health. The CDR3 sequence is CASSLAATLHF. The CDR3 DNA reads as TGTGCCAGCAGCCTGGCGGCTACCCTCCACTTT.